The TCR beta chain under discussion was sequenced for a study of blood T cell repertoires in COVID-19. Study-wide background: PBMCs, B-cell-depleted T cells, or T cells were the source of the cDNA or gDNA that made up the material.

This CDR3 region has 14 residues. Germline V gene lookup returns CDR1 MNHEY and CDR2 SVGAGI. V lost 4 bases, J lost 0 bases, and 4 bases lay in between. Per the study methods: Quantification of nucleated cells was approximated via reference gene primer amplification. TCRdb keeps only in-frame clones here, not all; method: immunoSEQ multiplex PCR. The DNA was the basis for D and trimming; V, J and clone size are from that table. Found here are some 260,000 clones, approximately 88% of them singletons; the top ten hold 10% to 13%. During active infection, Seattle patients enrolled and were then monitored through disease.

The rearrangement links TRBV6-5 to TRBJ2-6; D gene uncertain. The sample consisted of peripheral blood. This TCR derives from a woman aged 70-85 years with COVID-19, enrolled during active disease. The CDR3 sequence is CASSSNSGANVLTF. CDR3 nucleotide sequence: TGTGCCAGCAGTTCCAACTCTGGGGCCAACGTCCTGACTTTC.